These 5 T cell receptor beta chains were all obtained from the same sample, sequenced in a study of blood T cell repertoires in COVID-19. The table came from immunoSEQ multiplex PCR; TCRdb's copy has only in-frame clones and leaves some out. The sample lists about 230,000 clones, less than 85% seen once, with under 3% in the top ten. The sample taken for sequencing was peripheral blood. The receptors were sampled from a woman aged 70-85 years with active or convalescent COVID-19.

The rearrangement joins TRBV2 to TRBJ1-4; 7 bases are shared with TRBD1. The CDR3 contains 14 residues. Germline assignment: CDR1 SNHLY and CDR2 FYNNEI. The junction had 6 bases not matched to a gene; V was cut back by 5 bases and J by 6 bases. CDR3 sequence reads: CASSPNRGDEKLFF. In DNA form, the CDR3 reads TGTGCCAGCAGTCCTAACAGGGGAGATGAAAAACTGTTTTTT.

The V and J genes are TRBV5-1 and TRBJ2-6, with no clear D. Germline values: CDR1 SGHRS, CDR2 YFSETQ. V was cut by 0 bases and J by 0 bases, with 4 bases left in between. The CDR3 loop spans 15 amino acids. The CDR3 loop is CASSLGLSGANVLTF. CDR3 DNA sequence: TGCGCCAGCAGCTTGGGTCTCTCTGGGGCCAACGTCCTGACTTTC.

This clone is a singleton in its sample. The rearrangement links TRBV10-2 to TRBJ1-2; 7 nucleotides line up with TRBD1. The germline gives CDR1 WSHSY, CDR2 SAAADI. Trimming at V came to 2 bases and at J to 7 bases, leaving 4 bases not matched to a gene. This CDR3 comprises 13 residues. This CDR3 reads CASSERQGRGYTF. For the CDR3, the DNA is TGCGCCAGCAGTGAGAGACAGGGCCGTGGCTACACCTTC.

In this sample, this clone turned up once. The V gene is TRBV6-4, the J gene TRBJ1-2; D is unresolved. The germline V gene encodes CDR1 MRHNA and CDR2 SNTAGT. The CDR3 runs to 13 residues. V gave up 6 bases and J gave up 2 bases, with 10 bases separating them. CDR3 in amino acids: CASRAGNNYGYTF. CDR3 DNA sequence: TGTGCCAGCAGGGCCGGGAACAACTATGGCTACACCTTC.

The V gene is TRBV5-1, the J gene TRBJ1-4; the match to TRBD1 covers 9 bases. The CDR3 sequence is 16 residues long. Germline V gene data show CDR1 as SGHRS and CDR2 as YFSETQ. V gave up 1 base and J gave up 3 bases; unmatched junction bases: 4. This CDR3 is CASSLPQGAANEKLFF. In nucleotides, the CDR3 is TGCGCCAGCAGCTTGCCACAGGGGGCAGCTAATGAAAAACTGTTTTTT.